This T cell receptor (beta chain) was captured in a study of beta chain features in type 1 diabetes. General study findings and limits: With patients and controls alike, PCR might favor shorter templates to an equal degree.

Sampling consisted of one heparinised blood draw per donor, averaging about 110 mL. V lost 0 bases, J lost 4 bases, and 12 bases lay in between. Germline assignment: CDR1 SGDLS and CDR2 YYNGEE. This CDR3 is 15 amino acids long. With regard to this clone: The antigen is undetermined.

Sequencing targeted expressed TCRB transcripts, as all isolated RNA had been reverse transcribed. Generated by immunoSEQ multiplex PCR, the TCRdb table keeps only in-frame clones and is missing some. The table includes some 500,000 clones, over 10% detected once. Sequencing was carried out using naive CD4+ T cells from blood. The J gene is TRBJ2-3, the V gene TRBV9; possible D gene TRBD2, 7 bases. The source is a woman aged 18-29 years in good health. CDR3 protein: CASSVAGGAPDTQYF. CDR3 nucleotides: TGTGCCAGCAGCGTAGCTGGGGGGGCCCCAGATACGCAGTATTTT.